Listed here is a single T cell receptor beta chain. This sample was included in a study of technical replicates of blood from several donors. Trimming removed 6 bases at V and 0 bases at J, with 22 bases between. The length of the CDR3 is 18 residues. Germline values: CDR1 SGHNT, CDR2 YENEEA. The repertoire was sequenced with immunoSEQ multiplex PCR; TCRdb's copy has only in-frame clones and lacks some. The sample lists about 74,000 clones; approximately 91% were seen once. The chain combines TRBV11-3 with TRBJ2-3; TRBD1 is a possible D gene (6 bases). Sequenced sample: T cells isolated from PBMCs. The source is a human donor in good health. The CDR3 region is CASSRNRVGYTSTDTQYF. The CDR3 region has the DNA TGTGCCAGCAGTAGGAACAGGGTAGGGTATACTAGCACAGATACGCAGTATTTT. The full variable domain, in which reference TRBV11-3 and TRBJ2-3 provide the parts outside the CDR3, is EAGVVQSPRYKIIEKKQPVAFWCNPISGHNTLYWYLQNLGQGPELLIRYENEEAVDDSQLPKDRFSAERLKGVDSTLKIQPAELGDSAVYLCASSRNRVGYTSTDTQYFGPGTRLTVL.